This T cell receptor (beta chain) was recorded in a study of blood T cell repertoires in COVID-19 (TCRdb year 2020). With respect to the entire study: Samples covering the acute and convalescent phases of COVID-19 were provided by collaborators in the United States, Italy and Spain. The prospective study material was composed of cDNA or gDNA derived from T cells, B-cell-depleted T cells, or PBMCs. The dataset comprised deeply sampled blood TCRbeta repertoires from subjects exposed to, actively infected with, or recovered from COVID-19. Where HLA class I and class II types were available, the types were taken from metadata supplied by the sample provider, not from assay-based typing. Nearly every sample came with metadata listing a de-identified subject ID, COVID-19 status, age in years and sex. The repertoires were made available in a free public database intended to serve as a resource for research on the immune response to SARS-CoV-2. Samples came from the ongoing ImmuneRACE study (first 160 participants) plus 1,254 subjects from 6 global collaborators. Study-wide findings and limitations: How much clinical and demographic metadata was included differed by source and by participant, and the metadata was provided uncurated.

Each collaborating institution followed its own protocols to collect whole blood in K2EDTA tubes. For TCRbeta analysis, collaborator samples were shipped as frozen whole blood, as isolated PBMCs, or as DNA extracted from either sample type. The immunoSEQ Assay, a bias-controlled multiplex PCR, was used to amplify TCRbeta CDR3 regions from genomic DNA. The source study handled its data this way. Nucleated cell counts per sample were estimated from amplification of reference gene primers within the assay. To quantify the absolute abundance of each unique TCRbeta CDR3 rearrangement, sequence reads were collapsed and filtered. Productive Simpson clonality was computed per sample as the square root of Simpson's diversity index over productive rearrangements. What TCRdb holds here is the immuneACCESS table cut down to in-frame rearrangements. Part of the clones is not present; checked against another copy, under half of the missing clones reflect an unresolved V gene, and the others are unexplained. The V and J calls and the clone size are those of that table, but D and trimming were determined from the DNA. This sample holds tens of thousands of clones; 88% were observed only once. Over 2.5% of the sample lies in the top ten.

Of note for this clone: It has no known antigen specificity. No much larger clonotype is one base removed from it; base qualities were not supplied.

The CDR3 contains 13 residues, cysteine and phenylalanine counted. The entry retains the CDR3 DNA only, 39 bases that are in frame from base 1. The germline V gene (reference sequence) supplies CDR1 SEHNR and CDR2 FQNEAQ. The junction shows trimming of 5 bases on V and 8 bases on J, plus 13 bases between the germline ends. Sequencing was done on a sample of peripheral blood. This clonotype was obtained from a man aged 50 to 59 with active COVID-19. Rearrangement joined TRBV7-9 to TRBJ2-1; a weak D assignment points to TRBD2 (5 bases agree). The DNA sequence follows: TGTGCCAGCAGCCGGCTAGGAGCGGATGAGCAGTTCTTC. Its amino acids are CASSRLGADEQFF. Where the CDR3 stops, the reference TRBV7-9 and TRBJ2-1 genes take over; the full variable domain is DTGVSQNPRHKITKRGQNVTFRCDPISEHNRLYWYRQTLGQGPEFLTYFQNEAQLEKSRLLSDRFSAERPKGSFSTLEIQRTEQGDSAMYLCASSRLGADEQFFGPGTRLTVL.